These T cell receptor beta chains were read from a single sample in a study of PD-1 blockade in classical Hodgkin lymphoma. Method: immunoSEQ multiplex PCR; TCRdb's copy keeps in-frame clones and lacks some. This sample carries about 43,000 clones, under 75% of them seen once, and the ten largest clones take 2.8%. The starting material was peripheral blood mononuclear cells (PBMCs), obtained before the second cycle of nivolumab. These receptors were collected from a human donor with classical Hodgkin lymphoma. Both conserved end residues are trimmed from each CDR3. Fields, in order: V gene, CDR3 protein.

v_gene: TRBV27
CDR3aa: ASSLSSSGRYNEQF

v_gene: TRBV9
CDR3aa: ASSVDPGANYGYT

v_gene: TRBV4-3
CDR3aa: ASSQDWGPLYEAF

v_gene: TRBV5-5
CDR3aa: ASSLEPGGPYEQY

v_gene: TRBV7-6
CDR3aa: ASSLAQSYGYT

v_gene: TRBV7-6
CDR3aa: ASSSRRENHEQY

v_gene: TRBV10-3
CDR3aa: AISTPGQGAYEQY

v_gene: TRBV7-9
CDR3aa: ASSARTSGMSEQF

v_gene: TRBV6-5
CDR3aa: ASTKGAGEYGYT

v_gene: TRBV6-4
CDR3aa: ASSAGDTDEQF

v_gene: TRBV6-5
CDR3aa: ASSAGDGNQPQH

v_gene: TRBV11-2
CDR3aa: ASSLGHRDIQY

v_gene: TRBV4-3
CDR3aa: ASSQEFFEKLF

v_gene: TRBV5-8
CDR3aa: ASSPQLAGNQETQY

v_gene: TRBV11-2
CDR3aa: ASSPGDREDTGELF

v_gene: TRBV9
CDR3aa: ASSLRPRADTQY

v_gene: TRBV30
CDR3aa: AWSVILEQF

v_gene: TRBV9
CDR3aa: ASSVGSGLAGDYNEQF

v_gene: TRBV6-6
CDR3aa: ASSYSRFSQNYGYT

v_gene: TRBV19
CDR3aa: ASSIVLSSYEQY

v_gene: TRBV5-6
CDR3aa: ASGQGGNTIY

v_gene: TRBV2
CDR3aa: ASMERGLSGELF

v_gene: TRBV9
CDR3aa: ASSVGQAYEAF